The 30 T cell receptor beta chains below were found in one sample sequenced in a study of T-cell reconstitution after alpha-beta-depleted transplantation in children (dated by TCRdb to the mid-2010s). The treatment or condition tag for this specimen amounts to: allogeneic hematopoietic cell transplantation with graft depleted of TCRalphabeta T cells and CD19 B cells. The library was made by PCR. The sample was run on an Illumina HiSeq 2500. Molecular barcoding was employed in the preparation of TCR libraries, with unique molecular identifiers being used to normalize TCRbeta repertoire quantification. The raw public reads went through TCRdb reprocessing: fastp at Q25, MiXCR clone calling, in-frame beta chains kept. One record per CDR3 amino acid sequence lists the most common genes and DNA. The sample table records roughly 670,000 distinct CDR3 sequences; around 13% of these occur just once. The top ten clones comprise roughly 0.84% of the sample.

The source was PBMCs, collected before TCRalphabeta/CD19-depleted stem cell transplant. The receptors were gathered from a girl aged 2 to 10 with congenital amegakaryocytic thrombocytopenia, due to receive a stem cell transplant.

This clonotype was seen ten or more times. The chain carries TRBV14 and TRBJ2-3, with 7 nucleotides matching TRBD2. Germline V CDR1 and CDR2: SGHDN, FVKESK. The CDR3 loop spans 15 amino acids. V lost 4 bases and J lost 3; bases outside the gene matches: 7. The CDR3 nucleotides are TGTGCCAGCAGCCGTGGCGGGAGTTTTACAGATACGCAGTATTTT. Translating gives CASSRGGSFTDTQYF.

This sequence joins TRBV5-1 and TRBJ1-6, with 9 bases aligning to TRBD1. The germline CDR1 and CDR2 sequences are SGHRS and YFSETQ. The CDR3 totals 14 residues. Unmatched junction bases numbered 5, after V lost 6 bases and J lost 7 bases. In DNA, the CDR3 is TGCGCCAGCAACCCGGGACAGGGAAATTCACCCCTCCACTTT. It specifies CASNPGQGNSPLHF.

In regard to this clonotype: A much more abundant neighbour one base away suggests this may be a read error. The V gene is TRBV4-1, the J gene TRBJ1-4; D perhaps matches TRBD1 (6 bases). The CDR3 contains 15 residues. Germline values: CDR1 MGHRA, CDR2 YSYEKL. The CDR3 DNA reads as TGCGCCAGCAGCCAAGCGGAGGGGGAGGATGAAAAACTGTCTTTT. Translated, it gives CASSQAEGEDEKLSF.

The sample holds many counts of this clonotype. This chain joins TRBV10-3 and TRBJ1-1; perhaps TRBD1 as D (6 bases). This CDR3 contains 15 residues. Germline CDR1 is ENHRY and CDR2 is SYGVKD. V was pared by 4 bases and J by 2 bases, with 14 bases between. The CDR3 region is CAISGTQGINTEAFF. CDR3 bases: TGTGCCATCAGTGGGACTCAGGGGATAAACACTGAAGCTTTCTTT.

This clonotype was observed at least ten times. This rearrangement joins TRBV6-1 to TRBJ2-4; 11 nucleotides match TRBD1. Germline V CDR1 and CDR2: MNHNS, SASEGT. The J segment lost 0 bases and the V segment lost 6 bases, leaving 4 bases of the junction unmatched. This CDR3 spans 16 amino acids. CDR3 sequence (DNA): TGTGCCAGCAGCCGGGACAGGGGGTTAGCCAAAAACATTCAGTACTTC. It translates to CASSRDRGLAKNIQYF.

The table lists this clonotype with a count of one. This sequence joins TRBV28 and TRBJ2-5; the D gene is possibly TRBD1 (6 bases). This CDR3 comprises 16 residues. Trimming removed 4 bases from V and 3 bases from J, with 18 bases in between. CDR1 and CDR2 (germline): MDHEN, SYDVKM. The CDR3 DNA reads as TGTGCCAGCAGTTCCGCCCCAGGGGACGGTGAAGAGACCCAGTACTTC. This sequence encodes CASSSAPGDGEETQYF.

The chain employs TRBV7-6 and TRBJ2-1; D is ambiguous. The germline CDR1 and CDR2 sequences are SGHVS and FNYEAQ. Trimming took off 5 bases at V and 8 bases at J, with 16 bases between the two ends. This CDR3 is built from 14 residues. The CDR3 sequence is CASSPGPYVYEQFF. In DNA, the CDR3 is TGTGCCAGCAGCCCTGGGCCGTATGTCTATGAGCAGTTCTTC.

The genes are TRBV20-1 and TRBJ2-3; TRBD2 agrees at 11 bases. The trim removed 3 bases at V and 3 bases at J, leaving 11 bases unmatched. The CDR3 is made up of 17 amino acids. Germline CDR1 is DFQATT and CDR2 is SNEGSKA (reference sequence). The CDR3 loop reads CSASTLLLAGGTDTQYF. The CDR3 DNA sequence: TGCAGTGCTAGTACGCTTTTATTAGCGGGAGGGACAGATACGCAGTATTTT.

Many counts were recorded for this clonotype. The V gene is TRBV13, the J gene TRBJ1-2, with TRBD1 matching 7 bases. Germline loops: CDR1 PRHDT, CDR2 FYEKMQ (reference sequence). This CDR3 is 14 amino acids long. Losses at the gene ends were 8 bases for V and 4 bases for J; bases not matched to a gene: 10. CDR3 loop: CASSLTGRGYGYTF. In DNA form, the CDR3 reads TGTGCCAGCTCCTTGACAGGGAGAGGCTATGGCTACACCTTC.

In this sample, this clonotype turned up many times. The V and J genes are TRBV29-1 and TRBJ1-1; possibly TRBD1 for D (5 bases). This CDR3 region has 12 residues. Germline CDR1 reads SQVTM; CDR2 reads ANQGSEA. V was shortened by 3 bases and J by 10 bases, with 15 bases between the two germline ends. The CDR3: CSVDLLGLRAFF. The CDR3 DNA is TGCAGCGTTGACCTCCTGGGACTCCGAGCTTTCTTT.

This clonotype showed up many times. This sequence joins TRBV20-1 and TRBJ2-1; D not certain. CDR3 length: 14 amino acids. Looked up from germline, CDR1 is DFQATT and CDR2 is SNEGSKA (reference sequence). Between the trimmed V and J ends, which lost 3 bases and 2 bases, there was a span of 11 bases. The CDR3 loop is CSARDEAPYNEQFF. In DNA form, the CDR3 reads TGCAGTGCTAGGGACGAGGCACCCTACAATGAGCAGTTCTTC.

This clonotype was seen at least ten times. This sequence joins TRBV5-1 and TRBJ2-3, with a possible D match to TRBD2 (5 bases). CDR3 length: 15 amino acids. Trimming removed 4 bases at V and 2 bases at J, with 14 bases between. Germline-derived CDR1 and CDR2 are SGHRS and YFSETQ. Here the CDR3 reads CASSPLVYPTDTQYF. The CDR3 DNA follows: TGCGCCAGCAGCCCACTAGTCTACCCCACAGATACGCAGTATTTT.

This clonotype was found many times. V and J are TRBV5-1 and TRBJ1-1, with unresolved D. The CDR3 extends over 14 amino acids. V was trimmed by 0 bases and J by 0 bases, leaving 6 bases between them. Germline CDR1 reads SGHRS; CDR2 reads YFSETQ. CDR3 amino acids: CASSLDGVNTEAFF. The CDR3 DNA follows: TGCGCCAGCAGCTTGGATGGGGTGAACACTGAAGCTTTCTTT.

V and J are TRBV30 and TRBJ1-1, with TRBD1 matching over 9 bases. V dropped 1 base and J dropped 11; count of bases not matched to a gene: 20. CDR3 length: 17 amino acids. Germline V gives CDR1 GTSNPN, CDR2 SVGIG (reference sequence). This CDR3 reads CAWSDRGLSRSVVLAFF. As DNA, the CDR3 is TGTGCCTGGAGTGACAGGGGGCTCTCAAGGTCCGTAGTTCTGGCTTTCTTT.

The V call is TRBV11-1, the J call TRBJ2-1; 12 bases fit TRBD2. The CDR3 extends over 18 amino acids. V trimming: 1 base; J trimming: 5 bases; junction bases outside the gene matches: 9. Germline assignment: CDR1 SGHAT and CDR2 FQDESV (reference sequence). The DNA of the CDR3 is TGTGCCAGCAGCTTAGTTCTAGCGGGAGGGCCGGAGAACAATGAGCAGTTCTTC. Translating gives CASSLVLAGGPENNEQFF.

The genes are TRBV5-1 and TRBJ1-5, with D maybe TRBD1 (5 bases). Trimming pared 1 base from V and 8 bases from J, leaving 16 bases between. The length of the CDR3 is 15 residues. The germline V gene encodes CDR1 SGHRS and CDR2 YFSETQ. This CDR3 is CASSLQIRDLKPQHF. As DNA, the CDR3 is TGCGCCAGCAGCTTGCAGATCCGGGACCTTAAGCCCCAGCATTTT.

V gene TRBV5-1 combines with J gene TRBJ2-6, with TRBD1 identical over 8 bases. Per germline, CDR1 SGHRS and CDR2 YFSETQ. The CDR3 has 18 residues. Unmatched junction bases numbered 9, after V lost 2 bases and J lost 2 bases. The CDR3 reads CASSFPSGGLAGANVLTF. The CDR3, as DNA: TGCGCCAGCAGCTTTCCATCAGGGGGCCTCGCTGGGGCCAACGTCCTGACTTTC.

This clonotype was counted at least ten times. The chain uses TRBV5-1 and TRBJ2-1; TRBD2 matches at 13 bases. CDR3 length: 17 amino acids. The germline CDR1 and CDR2 sequences are SGHRS and YFSETQ. J lost 9 bases, V lost 2 bases, and 11 bases had no gene match. The CDR3 here is CASSFGTSGIGLGEQFF. CDR3 bases: TGCGCCAGCAGCTTTGGGACTAGCGGGATCGGATTAGGTGAGCAGTTCTTC.

In this sample, this clonotype turned up many times. The V and J genes are TRBV5-5 and TRBJ2-1; the match to TRBD2 covers 7 bases. CDR3 length: 14 residues. Looked up from germline, CDR1 is SGHKS and CDR2 is YYEKEE (reference sequence). J gave up 9 bases and V 2 bases, and 8 bases lay outside the gene matches. The DNA for the CDR3 is TGTGCCAGCAGCTTCGGAACGCGGGGGTTTGAGCAGTTCTTC. This encodes CASSFGTRGFEQFF.

This clonotype has just a few counts. J is TRBJ2-2 and V is TRBV5-1, with D tentatively TRBD1 (6 bases). CDR1 SGHRS and CDR2 YFSETQ come from the germline V gene. This CDR3 region has 15 residues. V lost 5 bases and J 2 bases, leaving 13 bases between the germline ends. CDR3 nucleotides: TGCGCCAGCAGGATCTGGGGGCGCAACACCGGGGAGCTGTTTTTT. Amino acid sequence: CASRIWGRNTGELFF.

This clonotype appeared many times. The chain is built from TRBV13 and TRBJ2-2; 9 bases map to TRBD1. Germline values: CDR1 PRHDT, CDR2 FYEKMQ (reference sequence). Unmatched junction bases numbered 5, after V lost 5 bases and J lost 1 base. There are 16 residues in the CDR3. The CDR3: CASSATGGWNTGELFF. The CDR3, as DNA: TGTGCCAGCAGCGCCACAGGGGGCTGGAACACCGGGGAGCTGTTTTTT.

The DNA of the CDR3 is TGTGCCTGGAGTGTACTTGGAAGTTCTCCGGCTGGGGACTACGAGCAGTACTTC. The encoded protein is CAWSVLGSSPAGDYEQYF. The chain joins TRBV30 to TRBJ2-7; D is unresolved. V lost 0 bases and J 3 bases, leaving 24 bases between the germline ends. Germline lookup yields CDR1 GTSNPN and CDR2 SVGIG (reference sequence). The CDR3 length is 18 residues.

This clonotype was seen many times. The V and J genes are TRBV4-1 and TRBJ1-1; D is uncertain. The CDR3 has 14 residues. Germline V lookup: CDR1 MGHRA, CDR2 YSYEKL. Trimming removed 0 bases at V and 3 bases at J, with 8 bases between. CDR3 sequence reads: CASSQDSGYTEAFF. DNA for the CDR3: TGCGCCAGCAGCCAAGATTCGGGGTACACTGAAGCTTTCTTT.

The table lists this clonotype with many counts. The chain is built from TRBV20-1 and TRBJ2-4; 9 bases are shared with TRBD1. The CDR3 is 15 amino acids. Germline trimming cut 2 bases from V and 7 bases from J; bases unmatched to any gene: 9. Germline CDR1 and CDR2: DFQATT and SNEGSKA (reference sequence). CDR3 coding DNA: TGCAGTGCTAGACCTGGGGACAGGGCGGGGAACATTCAGTACTTC. Translation gives CSARPGDRAGNIQYF.

This clonotype was counted at least ten times. The J gene is TRBJ2-5, the V gene TRBV29-1; D remains unclear. Germline values: CDR1 SQVTM, CDR2 ANQGSEA. Trimming left V 4 bases short and J 2 bases short, with 11 bases between. The CDR3 consists of 13 residues. CDR3 amino acids: CSVVAALQETQYF. For the CDR3, the DNA is TGCAGCGTTGTTGCAGCGCTTCAAGAGACCCAGTACTTC.

This clonotype was observed many times. The CDR3: CSARAPGGAGYSNQPQHF. The CDR3 DNA reads as TGCAGTGCTAGAGCGCCGGGGGGCGCGGGGTATAGCAATCAGCCCCAGCATTTT. V usage is TRBV20-1 and J usage is TRBJ1-5; TRBD1 might be the D (6 bases). The CDR3 covers 18 residues. Trimming pared 1 base from V and 0 bases from J, leaving 19 bases between. In germline, CDR1 is DFQATT, CDR2 SNEGSKA (reference sequence).

This clonotype was seen at least ten times. This chain links TRBV6-1 with TRBJ1-6; 7 bases match TRBD1. In germline, CDR1 is MNHNS, CDR2 SASEGT. With 5 bases clipped from V and 10 bases from J, the junction kept 5 bases outside the gene matches. The CDR3 totals 13 residues. CDR3: CASSLGTVSPLHF. CDR3 DNA sequence: TGTGCCAGCAGTCTAGGGACAGTCTCACCCCTCCACTTT.

Here the CDR3 reads CASSDRGLDEQFF. Written as DNA, the CDR3 is TGTGCCAGCAGCGACAGGGGGTTGGATGAGCAGTTCTTC. The chain recombines TRBV25-1 with TRBJ2-1; 9 bases are shared with TRBD1. J lost 8 bases, V lost 6 bases, and 5 bases had no gene match. The CDR3 covers 13 residues. CDR1 is MGHDK, CDR2 SYGVNS, per germline.

The chain has TRBV12-3 or TRBV12-4 and TRBJ1-2, with D hard to call. Trimming stripped 7 bases from V and 4 bases from J, with 13 bases between. This CDR3 comprises 13 residues. CDR3 amino acids: CASKIDGSYGYTF. The CDR3 DNA reads TGTGCCAGCAAAATAGACGGATCCTATGGCTACACCTTC.

This clonotype appeared many times. This rearrangement joins TRBV2 to TRBJ2-1; D tentatively reads TRBD1 or TRBD2 (6 bases each). V was cut by 8 bases and J by 4 bases, with 12 bases left in between. The CDR3 is 13 residues long. The V gene's germline CDR1 is SNHLY and CDR2 FYNNEI. CDR3 region: CASPGGQYNEQFF. DNA for the CDR3: TGTGCCAGCCCTGGGGGGCAGTACAATGAGCAGTTCTTC.